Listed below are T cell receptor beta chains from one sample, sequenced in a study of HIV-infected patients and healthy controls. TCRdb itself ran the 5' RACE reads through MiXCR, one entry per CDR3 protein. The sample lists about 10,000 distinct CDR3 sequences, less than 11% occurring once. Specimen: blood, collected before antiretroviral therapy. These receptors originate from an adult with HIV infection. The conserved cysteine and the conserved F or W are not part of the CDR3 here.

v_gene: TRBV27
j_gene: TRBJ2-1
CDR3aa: ASRGDSIYNEQF

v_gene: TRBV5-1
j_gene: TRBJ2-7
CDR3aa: ASRNDRVTKTYEQY

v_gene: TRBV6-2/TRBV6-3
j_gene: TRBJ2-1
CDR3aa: ASSHRGVAPQQF

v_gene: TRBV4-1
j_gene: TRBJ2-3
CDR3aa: ASSQVNLVSTDTQY

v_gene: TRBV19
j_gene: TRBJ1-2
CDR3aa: ASTERRNRIHGYT

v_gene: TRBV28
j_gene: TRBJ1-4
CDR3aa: ASSRPGQGGEKLF

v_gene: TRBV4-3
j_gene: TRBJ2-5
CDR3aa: ASSQDGSREETQY

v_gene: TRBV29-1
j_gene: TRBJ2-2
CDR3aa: SVVGKHNTGELF

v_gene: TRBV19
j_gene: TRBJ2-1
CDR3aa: ASSNGYNEQF

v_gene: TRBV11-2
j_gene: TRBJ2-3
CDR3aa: ASSLFPGTSGALDTQY

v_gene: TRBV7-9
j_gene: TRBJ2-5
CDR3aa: ASSLAWGETQY

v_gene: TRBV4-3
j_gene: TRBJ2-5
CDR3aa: ASSSTSGGEETQY

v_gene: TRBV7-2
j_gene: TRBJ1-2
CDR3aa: ASSLEGALVGAPGYT

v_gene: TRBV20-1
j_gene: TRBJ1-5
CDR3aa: SARARTLEDQPQH

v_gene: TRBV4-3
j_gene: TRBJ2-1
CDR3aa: ASSQLAGGPGEQF

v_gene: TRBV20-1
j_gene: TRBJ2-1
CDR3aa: SARQPAGHNEQF

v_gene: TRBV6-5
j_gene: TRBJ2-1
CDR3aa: ASSPSGPHNEQF

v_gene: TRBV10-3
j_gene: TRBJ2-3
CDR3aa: AISQETTDTQY

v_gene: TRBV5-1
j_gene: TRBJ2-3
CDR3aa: ASSLSSSGVTDTQY

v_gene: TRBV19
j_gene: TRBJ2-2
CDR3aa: ASTRVKNTGELF

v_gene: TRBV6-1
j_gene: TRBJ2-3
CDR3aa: ASTNTGGWLADTQY

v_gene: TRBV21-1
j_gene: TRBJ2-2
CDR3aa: ASSKGDIETGELF

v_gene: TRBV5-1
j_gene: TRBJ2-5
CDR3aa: ASSLAASQGTQY

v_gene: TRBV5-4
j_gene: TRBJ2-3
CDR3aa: ASSFSGGTDTQY

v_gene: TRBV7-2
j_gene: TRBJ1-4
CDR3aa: ASRSTGVEKLF

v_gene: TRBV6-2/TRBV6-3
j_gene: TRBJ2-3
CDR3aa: ASHSRRGSDTQY

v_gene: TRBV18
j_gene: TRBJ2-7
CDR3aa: ASSIGATYEQY

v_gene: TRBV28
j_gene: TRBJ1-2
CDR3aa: ASSKTGAVYGYT

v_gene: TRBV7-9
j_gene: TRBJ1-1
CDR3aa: ASSTGQPYTEAF

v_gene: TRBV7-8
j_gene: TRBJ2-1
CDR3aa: ASSITTGAGRAYNEQF

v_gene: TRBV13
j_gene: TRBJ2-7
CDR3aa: ASSLTYEQY

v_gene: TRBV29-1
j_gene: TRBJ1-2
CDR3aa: SVEDTGGAHYGYT

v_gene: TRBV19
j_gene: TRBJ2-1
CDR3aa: ASREREGNEQF

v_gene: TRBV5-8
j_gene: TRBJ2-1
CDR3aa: ASSLLRGQGDNEQF

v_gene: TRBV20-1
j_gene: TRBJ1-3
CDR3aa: SAKTGDSGNTIY

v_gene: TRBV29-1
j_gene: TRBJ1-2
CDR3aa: SVEEGTSHGYT

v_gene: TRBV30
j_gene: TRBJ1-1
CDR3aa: AWSDPGTGSTEAF

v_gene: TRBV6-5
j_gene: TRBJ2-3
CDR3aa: ASSYSILRTGAKATDTQY

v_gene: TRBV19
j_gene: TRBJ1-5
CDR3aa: AISNRAGNQPQH

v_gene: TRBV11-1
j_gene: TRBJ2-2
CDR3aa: ASSTWTRGDTGELF

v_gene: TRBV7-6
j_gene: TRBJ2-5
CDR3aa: ASSLGLAGSAEQETQY

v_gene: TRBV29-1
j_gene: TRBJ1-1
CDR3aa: SVEEYTLNTEAF

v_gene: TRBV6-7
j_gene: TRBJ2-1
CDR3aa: ASSYSWGLLIYNEQF

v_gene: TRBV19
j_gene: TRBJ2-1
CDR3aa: ASSTDGYNEQF

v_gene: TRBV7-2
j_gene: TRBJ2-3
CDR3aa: ASSSGQGTDTQY

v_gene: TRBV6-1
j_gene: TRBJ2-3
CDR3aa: ASMLTKSTDTQY

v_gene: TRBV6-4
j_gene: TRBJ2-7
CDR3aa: ASSVFWGDISGYEQY

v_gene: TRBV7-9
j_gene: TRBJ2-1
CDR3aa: ASSSLSGGAYNEQF

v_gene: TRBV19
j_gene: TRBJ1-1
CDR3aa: ASSIGYDTEAF

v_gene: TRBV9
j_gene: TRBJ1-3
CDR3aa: ASTMGGAGNTIY